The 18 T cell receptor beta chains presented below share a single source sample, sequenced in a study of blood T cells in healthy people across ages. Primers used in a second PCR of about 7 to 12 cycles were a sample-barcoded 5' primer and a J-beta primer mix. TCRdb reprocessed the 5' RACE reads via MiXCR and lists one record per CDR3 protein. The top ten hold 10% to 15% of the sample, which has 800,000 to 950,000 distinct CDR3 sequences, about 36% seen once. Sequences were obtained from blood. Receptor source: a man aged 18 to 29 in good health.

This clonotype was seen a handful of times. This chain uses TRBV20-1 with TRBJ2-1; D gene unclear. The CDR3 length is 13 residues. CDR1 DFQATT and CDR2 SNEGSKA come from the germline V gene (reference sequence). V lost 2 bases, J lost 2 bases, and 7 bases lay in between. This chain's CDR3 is CSARYGPYNEQFF. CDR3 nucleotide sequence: TGCAGTGCTAGATATGGACCCTACAATGAGCAGTTCTTC.

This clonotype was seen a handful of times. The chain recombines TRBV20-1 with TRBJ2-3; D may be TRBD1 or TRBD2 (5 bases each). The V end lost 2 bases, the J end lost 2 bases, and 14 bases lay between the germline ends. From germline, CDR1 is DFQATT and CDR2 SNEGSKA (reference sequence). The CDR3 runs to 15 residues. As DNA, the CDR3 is TGCAGTGCTAGAAGTTCGTGGGGGAACACAGATACGCAGTATTTT. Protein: CSARSSWGNTDTQYF.

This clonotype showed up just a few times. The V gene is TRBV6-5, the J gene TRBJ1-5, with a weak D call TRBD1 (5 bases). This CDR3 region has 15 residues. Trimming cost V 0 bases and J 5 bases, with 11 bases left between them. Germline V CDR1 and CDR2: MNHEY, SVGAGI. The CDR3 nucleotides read TGTGCCAGCAGTTACTCGGCAGGGACCGATCAGCCCCAGCATTTT. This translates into CASSYSAGTDQPQHF.

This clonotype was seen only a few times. CDR3 protein: CASSVNGGKGYTF. Here the CDR3 DNA reads TGTGCCAGCAGTGTAAATGGAGGGAAGGGCTACACCTTC. The rearrangement joins TRBV12-3 or TRBV12-4 to TRBJ1-2; D ambiguous. There are 13 residues in the CDR3. V gave up 5 bases and J gave up 8 bases, with 15 bases separating them.

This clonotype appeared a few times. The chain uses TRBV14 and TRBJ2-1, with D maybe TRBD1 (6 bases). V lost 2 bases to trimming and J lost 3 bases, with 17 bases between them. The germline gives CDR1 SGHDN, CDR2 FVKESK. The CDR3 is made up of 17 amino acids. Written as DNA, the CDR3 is TGTGCCAGCAGCCAACCAAACCGGGACACCTTCTACAATGAGCAGTTCTTC. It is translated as CASSQPNRDTFYNEQFF.

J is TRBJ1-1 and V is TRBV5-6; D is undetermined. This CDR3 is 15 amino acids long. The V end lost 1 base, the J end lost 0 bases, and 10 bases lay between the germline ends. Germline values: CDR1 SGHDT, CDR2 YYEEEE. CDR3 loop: CASSLSRLMNTEAFF. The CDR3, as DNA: TGTGCCAGCAGCTTGAGTCGGCTGATGAACACTGAAGCTTTCTTT.

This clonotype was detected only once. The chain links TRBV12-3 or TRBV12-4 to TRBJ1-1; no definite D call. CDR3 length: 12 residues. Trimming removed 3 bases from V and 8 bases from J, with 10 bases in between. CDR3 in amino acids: CASSLTLLEAFF. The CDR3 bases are TGTGCCAGCAGTTTGACACTTCTAGAAGCTTTCTTT.

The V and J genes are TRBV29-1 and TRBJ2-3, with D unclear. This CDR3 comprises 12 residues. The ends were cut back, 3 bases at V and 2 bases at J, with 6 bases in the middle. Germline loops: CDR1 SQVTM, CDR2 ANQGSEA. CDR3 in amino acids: CSVDGYTDTQYF. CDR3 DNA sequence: TGCAGCGTTGATGGATACACAGATACGCAGTATTTT.

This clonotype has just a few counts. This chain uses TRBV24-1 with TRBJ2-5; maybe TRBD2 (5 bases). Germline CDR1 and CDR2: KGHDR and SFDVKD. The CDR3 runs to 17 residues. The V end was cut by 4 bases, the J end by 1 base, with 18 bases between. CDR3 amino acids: CATSDPTKARVQETQYF. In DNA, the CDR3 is TGTGCCACCAGTGACCCCACCAAAGCGAGGGTCCAAGAGACCCAGTACTTC.

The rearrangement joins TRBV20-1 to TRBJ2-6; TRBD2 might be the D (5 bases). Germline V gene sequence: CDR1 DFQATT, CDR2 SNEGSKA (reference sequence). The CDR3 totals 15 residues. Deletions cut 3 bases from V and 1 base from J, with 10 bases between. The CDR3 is CSASYGISGANVLTF. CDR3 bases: TGCAGTGCTAGTTACGGGATTTCTGGGGCCAACGTCCTGACTTTC.

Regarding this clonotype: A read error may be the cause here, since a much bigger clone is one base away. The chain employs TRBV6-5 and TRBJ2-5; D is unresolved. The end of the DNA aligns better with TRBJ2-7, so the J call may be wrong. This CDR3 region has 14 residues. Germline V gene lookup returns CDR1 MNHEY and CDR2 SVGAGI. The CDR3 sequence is CASSDYVGSYEQYF. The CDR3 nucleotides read TGTGCCAGCAGTGATTACGTCGGGTCCTACGAGCAGTACTTC.

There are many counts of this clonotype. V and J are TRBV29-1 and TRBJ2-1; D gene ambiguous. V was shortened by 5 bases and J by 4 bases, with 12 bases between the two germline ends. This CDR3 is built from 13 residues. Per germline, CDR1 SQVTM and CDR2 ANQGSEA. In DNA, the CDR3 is TGCAGCGTTTCCCGCTCCCTTTACAATGAGCAGTTCTTC. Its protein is CSVSRSLYNEQFF.

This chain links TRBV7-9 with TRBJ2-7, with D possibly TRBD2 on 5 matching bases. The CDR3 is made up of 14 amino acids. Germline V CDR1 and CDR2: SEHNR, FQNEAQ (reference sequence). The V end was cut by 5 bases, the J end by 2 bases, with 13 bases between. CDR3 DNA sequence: TGTGCCAGCAGCGTTTTAGGGAGCGCCTACGAGCAGTACTTC. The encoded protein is CASSVLGSAYEQYF.

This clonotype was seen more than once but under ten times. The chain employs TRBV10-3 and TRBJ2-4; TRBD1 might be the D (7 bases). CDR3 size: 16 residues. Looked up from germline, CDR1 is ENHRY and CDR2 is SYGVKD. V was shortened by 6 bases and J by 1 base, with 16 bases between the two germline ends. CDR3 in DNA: TGTGCCATCAGGGGCAGGGGGAGGTTGGCCAAAAACATTCAGTACTTC. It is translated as CAIRGRGRLAKNIQYF.

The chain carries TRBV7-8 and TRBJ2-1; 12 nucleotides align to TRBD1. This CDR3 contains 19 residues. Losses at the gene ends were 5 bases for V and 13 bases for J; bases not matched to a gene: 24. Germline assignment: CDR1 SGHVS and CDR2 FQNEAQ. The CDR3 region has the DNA TGTGCCAGCAGCCCCCTCGGGGACAGGGGGCAATTAAGGCAAAACCTTCAGTTCTTC. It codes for CASSPLGDRGQLRQNLQFF. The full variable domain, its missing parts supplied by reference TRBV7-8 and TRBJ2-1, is GAGVSQSPRYKVAKRGQDVALRCDPISGHVSLFWYQQALGQGPEFLTYFQNEAQLDKSGLPSDRFFAERPEGSVSTLKIQRTQQEDSAVYLCASSPLGDRGQLRQNLQFFGPGTRLTVL.

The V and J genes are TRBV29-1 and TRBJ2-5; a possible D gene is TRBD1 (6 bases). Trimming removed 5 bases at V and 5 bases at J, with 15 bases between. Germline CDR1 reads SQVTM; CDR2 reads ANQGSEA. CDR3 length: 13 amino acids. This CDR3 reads CSVLAGVGETQYF. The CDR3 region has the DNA TGCAGCGTTCTGGCAGGGGTAGGGGAGACCCAGTACTTC. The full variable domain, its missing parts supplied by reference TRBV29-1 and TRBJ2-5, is SAVISQKPSRDICQRGTSLTIQCQVDSQVTMMFWYRQQPGQSLTLIATANQGSEATYESGFVIDKFPISRPNLTFSTLTVSNMSPEDSSIYLCSVLAGVGETQYFGPGTRLLVL.

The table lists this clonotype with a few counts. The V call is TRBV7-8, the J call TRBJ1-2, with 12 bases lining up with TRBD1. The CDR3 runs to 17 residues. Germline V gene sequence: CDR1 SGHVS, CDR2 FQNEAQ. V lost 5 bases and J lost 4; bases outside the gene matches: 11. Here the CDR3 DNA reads TGTGCCAGCAGCAGAGACTGGGGACAGGGGGCTTTCTATGGCTACACCTTC. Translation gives CASSRDWGQGAFYGYTF.

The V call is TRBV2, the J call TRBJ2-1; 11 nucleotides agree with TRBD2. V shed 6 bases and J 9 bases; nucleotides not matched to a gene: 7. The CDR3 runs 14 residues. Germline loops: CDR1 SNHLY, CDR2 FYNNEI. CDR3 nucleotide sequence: TGTGCCAGCAGCGATAGCGGGGGGGCGGGTGAGCAGTTCTTC. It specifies CASSDSGGAGEQFF. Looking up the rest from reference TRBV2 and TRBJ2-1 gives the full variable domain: EPEVTQTPSHQVTQMGQEVILRCVPISNHLYFYWYRQILGQKVEFLVSFYNNEISEKSEIFDDQFSVERPDGSNFTLKIRSTKLEDSAMYFCASSDSGGAGEQFFGPGTRLTVL.